This T cell receptor (beta chain) is from a study of shared clonotypes between healthy human individuals. Study outcomes and limitations: Generation probabilities were higher for clonotypes shared across all four sorted-subset donors than for unshared ones.

Germline lookup yields CDR1 MDHEN and CDR2 SYDVKM. The CDR3 length is 15 residues. Trimming cost V 1 base and J 3 bases, with 10 bases left between them. Assay execution took place at the deep level. Per the study methods: Filtering was not the same, since immunoSEQ gave junction-only sequences without quality scores. This table comes from immunoSEQ multiplex PCR, and its TCRdb copy is limited to in-frame clones, with some not included. V and J calls and clone size are those listed in that table; D and trimming were worked out from the DNA. Counted here are more than 150,000 clones, approximately 61% occurring once; the ten biggest clones make up less than 11%. This clone occurred once. Its matching antigen is unknown.

The sequence was collected from a man aged 30 to 39 in good health. The sequenced sample consisted of memory CD4+ T cells sorted from blood. Stated subset: CD45RA-negative fraction. The chain carries TRBV28 and TRBJ1-5; D gene ambiguous. The CDR3 bases are TGTGCCAGCAGTTTATTCGTATGGGTCAATCAGCCCCAGCATTTT. The encoded protein is CASSLFVWVNQPQHF.